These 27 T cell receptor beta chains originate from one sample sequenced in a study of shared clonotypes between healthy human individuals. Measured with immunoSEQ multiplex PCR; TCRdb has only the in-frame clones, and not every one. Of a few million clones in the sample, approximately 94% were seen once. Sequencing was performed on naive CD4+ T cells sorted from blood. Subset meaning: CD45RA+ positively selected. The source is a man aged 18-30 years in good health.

The CDR3 protein is CANRGDHSSYEQYF. The DNA for the CDR3 is TGTGCCAACCGAGGGGACCACAGCTCCTACGAGCAGTACTTC. The chain has TRBV7-9 and TRBJ2-7; D possibly uses TRBD1 or TRBD2 (5 bases each). Trimming took off 10 bases at V and 0 bases at J, with 16 bases between the two ends. CDR3 size: 14 residues. The germline CDR1 and CDR2 sequences are SEHNR and FQNEAQ (reference sequence).

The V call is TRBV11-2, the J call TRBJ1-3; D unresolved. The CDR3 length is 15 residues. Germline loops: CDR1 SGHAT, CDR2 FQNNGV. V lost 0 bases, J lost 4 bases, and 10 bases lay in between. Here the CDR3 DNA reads TGTGCCAGCAGCTTAGAGGGCCACCCGGGAAACACCATATATTTT. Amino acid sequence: CASSLEGHPGNTIYF.

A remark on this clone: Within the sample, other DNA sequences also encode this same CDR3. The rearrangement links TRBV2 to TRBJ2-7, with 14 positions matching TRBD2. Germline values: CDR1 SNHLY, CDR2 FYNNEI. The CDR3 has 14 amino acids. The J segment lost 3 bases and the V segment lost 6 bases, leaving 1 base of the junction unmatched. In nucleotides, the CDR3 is TGTGCCAGCAGCGGACTAGCGGGAGGCTACGAGCAGTACTTC. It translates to CASSGLAGGYEQYF.

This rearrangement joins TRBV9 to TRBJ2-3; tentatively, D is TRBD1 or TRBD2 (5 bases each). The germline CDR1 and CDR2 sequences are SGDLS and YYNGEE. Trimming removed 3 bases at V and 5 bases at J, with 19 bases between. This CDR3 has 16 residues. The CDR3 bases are TGTGCCAGCAGCGCGCCTCGGGGCGTGAACTTAGATACGCAGTATTTT. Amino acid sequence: CASSAPRGVNLDTQYF.

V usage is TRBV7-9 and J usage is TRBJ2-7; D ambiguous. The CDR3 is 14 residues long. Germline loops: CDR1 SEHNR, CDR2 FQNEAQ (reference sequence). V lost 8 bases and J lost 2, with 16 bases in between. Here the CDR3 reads CASSALHGAYEQYF. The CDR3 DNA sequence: TGTGCCAGCTCCGCTCTACACGGAGCCTACGAGCAGTACTTC.

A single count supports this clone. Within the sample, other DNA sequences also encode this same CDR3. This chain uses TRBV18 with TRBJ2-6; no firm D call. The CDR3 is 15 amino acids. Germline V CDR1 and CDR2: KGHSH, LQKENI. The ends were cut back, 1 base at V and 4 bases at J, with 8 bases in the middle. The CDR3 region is CASSPLDSGANVLTF. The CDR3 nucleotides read TGTGCCAGCTCACCACTCGATTCCGGGGCCAACGTCCTGACTTTC.

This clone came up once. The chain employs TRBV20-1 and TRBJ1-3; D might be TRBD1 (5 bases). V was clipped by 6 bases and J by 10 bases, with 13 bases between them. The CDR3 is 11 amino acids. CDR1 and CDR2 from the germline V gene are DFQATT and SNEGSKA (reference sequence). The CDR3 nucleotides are TGCAGTGCCAAAAGTGGGGGTACCATATATTTT. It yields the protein CSAKSGGTIYF.

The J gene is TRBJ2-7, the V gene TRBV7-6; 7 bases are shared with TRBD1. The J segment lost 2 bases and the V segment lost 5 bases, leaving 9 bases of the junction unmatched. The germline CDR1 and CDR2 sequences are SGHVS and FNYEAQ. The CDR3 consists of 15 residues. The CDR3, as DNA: TGTGCCAGCAGCCTAAACTACAGGGGCCCCTACGAGCAGTACTTC. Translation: CASSLNYRGPYEQYF.

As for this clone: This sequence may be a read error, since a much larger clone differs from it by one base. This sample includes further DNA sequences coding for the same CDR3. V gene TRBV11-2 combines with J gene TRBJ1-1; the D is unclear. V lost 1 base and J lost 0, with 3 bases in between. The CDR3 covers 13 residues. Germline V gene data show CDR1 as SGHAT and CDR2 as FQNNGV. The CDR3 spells CASSLGLNTEAFF. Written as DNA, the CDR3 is TGTGCCAGCAGCTTAGGCCTGAACACTGAAGCTTTCTTT.

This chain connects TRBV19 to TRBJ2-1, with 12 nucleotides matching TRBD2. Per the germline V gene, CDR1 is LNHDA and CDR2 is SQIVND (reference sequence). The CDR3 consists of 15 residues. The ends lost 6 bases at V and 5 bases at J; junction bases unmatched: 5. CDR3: CASSRRTSGDNEQFF. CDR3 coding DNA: TGTGCCAGTAGCCGACGGACTAGCGGGGACAATGAGCAGTTCTTC.

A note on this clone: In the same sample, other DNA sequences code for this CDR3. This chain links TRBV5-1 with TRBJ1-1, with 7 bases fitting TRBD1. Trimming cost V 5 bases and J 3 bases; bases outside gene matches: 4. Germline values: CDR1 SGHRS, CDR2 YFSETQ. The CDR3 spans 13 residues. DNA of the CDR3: TGCGCCAGCAGTCCCACAGGGGACACTGAAGCTTTCTTT. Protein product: CASSPTGDTEAFF.

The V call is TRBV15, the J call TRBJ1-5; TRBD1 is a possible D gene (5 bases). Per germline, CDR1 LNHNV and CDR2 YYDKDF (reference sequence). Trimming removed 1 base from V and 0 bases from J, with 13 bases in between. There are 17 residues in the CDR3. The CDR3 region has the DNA TGTGCCACCAGCAGAGGGGCAGGGCCCTATAGCAATCAGCCCCAGCATTTT. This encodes CATSRGAGPYSNQPQHF.

The CDR3 loop reads CASSELGGGSNQPQHF. CDR3 DNA sequence: TGTGCCAGCAGTGAACTGGGAGGGGGGAGCAATCAGCCCCAGCATTTT. V and J are TRBV6-1 and TRBJ1-5; tentative D call: TRBD1 (6 bases). The CDR3 has 16 amino acids. The V end lost 2 bases, the J end lost 1 base, and 12 bases lay between the germline ends. CDR1 and CDR2 from the germline V gene are MNHNS and SASEGT.

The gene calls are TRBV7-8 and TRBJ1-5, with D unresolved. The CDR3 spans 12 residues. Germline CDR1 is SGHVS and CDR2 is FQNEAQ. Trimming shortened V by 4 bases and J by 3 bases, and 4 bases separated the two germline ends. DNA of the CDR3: TGTGCCAGCAGCTACTACAATCAGCCCCAGCATTTT. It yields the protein CASSYYNQPQHF.

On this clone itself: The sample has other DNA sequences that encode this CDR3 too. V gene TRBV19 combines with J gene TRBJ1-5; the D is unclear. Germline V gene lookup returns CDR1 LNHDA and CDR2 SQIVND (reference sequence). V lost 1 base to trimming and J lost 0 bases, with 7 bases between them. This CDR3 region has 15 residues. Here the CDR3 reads CASSIGGISNQPQHF. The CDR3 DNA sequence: TGTGCCAGTAGTATAGGAGGAATTAGCAATCAGCCCCAGCATTTT. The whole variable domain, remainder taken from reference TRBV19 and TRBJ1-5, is DGGITQSPKYLFRKEGQNVTLSCEQNLNHDAMYWYRQDPGQGLRLIYYSQIVNDFQKGDIAEGYSVSREKKESFPLTVTSAQKNPTAFYLCASSIGGISNQPQHFGDGTRLSIL.

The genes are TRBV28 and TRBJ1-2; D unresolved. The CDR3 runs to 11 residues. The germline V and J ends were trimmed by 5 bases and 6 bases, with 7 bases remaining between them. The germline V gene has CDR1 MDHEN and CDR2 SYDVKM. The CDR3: CASSKGNGYTF. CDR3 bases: TGTGCCAGCAGTAAAGGGAATGGCTACACCTTC.

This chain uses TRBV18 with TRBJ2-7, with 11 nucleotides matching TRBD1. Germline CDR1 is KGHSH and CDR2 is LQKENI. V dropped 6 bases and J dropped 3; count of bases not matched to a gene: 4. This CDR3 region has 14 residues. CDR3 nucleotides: TGTGCCAGCTCGGATGGGACAGGGGGCTACGAGCAGTACTTC. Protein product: CASSDGTGGYEQYF.

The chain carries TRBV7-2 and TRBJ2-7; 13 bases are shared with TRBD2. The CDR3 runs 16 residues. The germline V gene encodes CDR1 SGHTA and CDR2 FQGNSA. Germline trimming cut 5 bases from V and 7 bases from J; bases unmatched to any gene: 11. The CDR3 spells CASSPTSGGVPREQYF. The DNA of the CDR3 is TGTGCCAGCAGCCCTACTAGCGGGGGGGTCCCACGGGAGCAGTACTTC.

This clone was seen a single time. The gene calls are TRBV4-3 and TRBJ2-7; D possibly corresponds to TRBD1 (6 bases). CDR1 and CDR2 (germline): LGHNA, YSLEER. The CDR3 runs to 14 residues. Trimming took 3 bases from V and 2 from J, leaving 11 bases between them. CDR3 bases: TGCGCCAGCAGCCAGCAGGGGACCCCCTACGAGCAGTACTTC. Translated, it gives CASSQQGTPYEQYF.

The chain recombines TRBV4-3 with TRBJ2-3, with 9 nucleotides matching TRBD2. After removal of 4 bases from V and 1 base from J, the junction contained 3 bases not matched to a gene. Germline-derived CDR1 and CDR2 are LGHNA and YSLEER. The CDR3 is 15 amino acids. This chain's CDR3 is CASSRRTSGTDTQYF. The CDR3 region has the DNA TGCGCCAGCAGCCGGCGGACTAGCGGCACAGATACGCAGTATTTT.

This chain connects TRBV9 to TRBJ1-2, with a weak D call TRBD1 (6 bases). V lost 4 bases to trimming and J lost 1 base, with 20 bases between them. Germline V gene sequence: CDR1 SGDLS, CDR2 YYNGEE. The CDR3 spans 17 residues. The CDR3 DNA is TGTGCCAGCAGCTCATCCCGGGCGGACAGACATAACTATGGCTACACCTTC. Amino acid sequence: CASSSSRADRHNYGYTF.

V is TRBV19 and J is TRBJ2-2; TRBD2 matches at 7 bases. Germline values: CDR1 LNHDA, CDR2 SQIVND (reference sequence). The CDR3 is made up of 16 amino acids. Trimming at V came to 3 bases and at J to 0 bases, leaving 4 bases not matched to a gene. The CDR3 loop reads CASSIGLAANTGELFF. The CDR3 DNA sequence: TGTGCCAGTAGTATCGGGCTAGCGGCGAACACCGGGGAGCTGTTTTTT.

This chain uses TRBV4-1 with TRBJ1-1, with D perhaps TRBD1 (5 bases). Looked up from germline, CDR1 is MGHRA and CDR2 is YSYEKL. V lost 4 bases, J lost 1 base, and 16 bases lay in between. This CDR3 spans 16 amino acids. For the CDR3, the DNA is TGCGCCAGCAGCCTACGCATCGGGACGGAGAACACTGAAGCTTTCTTT. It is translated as CASSLRIGTENTEAFF.

CDR3 in DNA: TGTGCCAGCAGCTCTACGAAAGGGATATATATCTACGAGCAGTACTTC. This translates into CASSSTKGIYIYEQYF. The chain joins TRBV11-2 to TRBJ2-7, with unresolved D. V shed 4 bases and J shed 3 bases, with 19 bases lying between them. The V gene's germline CDR1 is SGHAT and CDR2 FQNNGV. The CDR3 consists of 16 residues.

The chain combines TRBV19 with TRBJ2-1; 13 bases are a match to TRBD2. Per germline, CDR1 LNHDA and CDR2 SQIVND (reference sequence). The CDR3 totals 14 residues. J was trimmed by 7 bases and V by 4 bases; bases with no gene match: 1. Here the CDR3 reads CASSRTSGSNEQFF. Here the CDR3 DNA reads TGTGCCAGTAGTAGGACTAGCGGGAGTAATGAGCAGTTCTTC.

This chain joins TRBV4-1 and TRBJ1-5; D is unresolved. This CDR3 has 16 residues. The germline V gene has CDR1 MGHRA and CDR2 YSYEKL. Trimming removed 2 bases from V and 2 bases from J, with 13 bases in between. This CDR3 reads CASSQSGGLGNQPQHF. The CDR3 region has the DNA TGCGCCAGCAGCCAATCTGGCGGCCTAGGCAATCAGCCCCAGCATTTT.

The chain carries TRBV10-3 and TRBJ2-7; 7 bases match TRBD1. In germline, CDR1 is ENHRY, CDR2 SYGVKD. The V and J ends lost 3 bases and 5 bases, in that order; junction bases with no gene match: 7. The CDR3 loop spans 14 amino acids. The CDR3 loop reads CAISDVGGLDEQYF. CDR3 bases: TGTGCCATCAGTGACGTAGGGGGCTTGGACGAGCAGTACTTC.